This TCR beta chain was sequenced during a study of prognosis after radiotherapy for stage I lung cancer. Overall study context: Adenocarcinoma was the tumor type in roughly twelve patients, squamous cell carcinoma in several.

Of note for this clonotype: The antigen remains unidentified. A far larger clone differs by one base, so this is likely a read error.

Study conclusions and caveats: Frequencies of TRBV and TRBJ gene use reportedly varied by whether patients had metastases.

Two-round multiplex PCR on genomic DNA was the method by which TCR beta CDR3 was amplified. First-round PCR used primers specific to each TRBV and TRBJ gene. Using its own MiXCR run on the multiplex PCR reads, TCRdb lists one record per CDR3 protein. This sample carries about 17,000 distinct CDR3 sequences, roughly 45% of them seen once, and the ten largest clones take around 42%. Germline CDR1 reads MDHEN; CDR2 reads SYDVKM. The length of the CDR3 is 14 residues. The material was PBMCs, obtained before or after stereotactic body radiation therapy (not recorded which). This sequence was found in a donor aged 50 or older with non-small cell lung cancer. V gene TRBV28 combines with J gene TRBJ2-7, with D hard to call. The DNA end favors TRBJ1-2, so the J call may be wrong. The CDR3 is CASSVLPVSNCYTF. The CDR3 DNA follows: TGTGCCAGCAGTGTCCTCCCAGTCTCAAATTGCTACACCTTC.